These 20 T cell receptor beta chains share one sample of origin, sequenced in a study of cytomegalovirus exposure and HLA in healthy donors. Amplification used 60 Vbeta primers and 13 Jbeta primers. Clones were sequenced by immunoSEQ multiplex PCR, and TCRdb holds only the in-frame ones, with some missing. The sample lists hundreds of thousands of clones; over 70% were seen once. Sample: PBMCs. The receptors here all came from a boy aged 2 to 9 in good health and CMV-seronegative.

The chain carries TRBV6-1 and TRBJ2-1; 14 nucleotides line up with TRBD2. CDR3 length: 17 residues. Germline V gene sequence: CDR1 MNHNS, CDR2 SASEGT. The J segment lost 5 bases and the V segment lost 2 bases, leaving 5 bases of the junction unmatched. CDR3 nucleotide sequence: TGTGCCAGCAGTGAAAGTCCGACTAGCGGGGGGGACAATGAGCAGTTCTTC. Residues: CASSESPTSGGDNEQFF.

The CDR3 loop reads CASSAEGPPWGYTF. The DNA of the CDR3 is TGTGCCAGCAGTGCGGAGGGGCCTCCATGGGGCTACACCTTC. The chain uses TRBV6-1 and TRBJ1-2; D might be TRBD1 (5 bases). Trimming stripped 4 bases from V and 8 bases from J, with 17 bases between. Germline V gives CDR1 MNHNS, CDR2 SASEGT. This CDR3 comprises 14 residues.

This clone has more than one count but fewer than ten. V usage is TRBV5-6 and J usage is TRBJ1-2; D gene ambiguous. The CDR3 contains 15 residues. V was clipped by 4 bases and J by 1 base, with 14 bases between them. CDR1 is SGHDT and CDR2 is YYEEEE in the germline V gene. The CDR3 loop reads CASSPGLPLNYGYTF. DNA for the CDR3: TGTGCCAGCAGCCCCGGACTCCCCCTTAACTATGGCTACACCTTC.

The rearrangement joins TRBV10-1 to TRBJ2-7; TRBD1 matches at 7 bases. The ends lost 4 bases at V and 1 base at J; junction bases unmatched: 4. CDR1 is WNHNN, CDR2 SYGVQD, per germline (reference sequence). This CDR3 spans 14 amino acids. The CDR3 bases are TGCGCCAGCAGTGCGACAGGGCAATCCTACGAGCAGTACTTC. Its protein product is CASSATGQSYEQYF.

This chain links TRBV19 with TRBJ1-1; 8 positions agree with TRBD1. Germline CDR1 LNHDA, CDR2 SQIVND (reference sequence). With V trimmed by 1 base and J by 6 bases, 7 bases remained unmatched. CDR3 size: 15 residues. CDR3 region: CASSIGGQGVPEAFF. CDR3 bases: TGTGCCAGTAGTATAGGTGGACAGGGAGTCCCTGAAGCTTTCTTT.

The J gene is TRBJ1-3, the V gene TRBV27; 7 nucleotides line up with TRBD1. Germline lookup yields CDR1 MNHEY and CDR2 SMNVEV (reference sequence). V was clipped by 4 bases and J by 0 bases; unmatched bases: 6. The CDR3 runs to 16 residues. The CDR3 loop is CASSSFGTDSGNTIYF. The DNA for the CDR3 is TGTGCCAGCAGTTCATTCGGGACAGACTCTGGAAACACCATATATTTT.

The chain joins TRBV12-5 to TRBJ1-1; D gene uncertain. V lost 1 base and J 5 bases, leaving 8 bases between the germline ends. Germline V gene lookup returns CDR1 LGHNT and CDR2 FRNRAP. This CDR3 comprises 13 residues. The CDR3 is CASGLGLGTEAFF. For the CDR3, the DNA is TGTGCTAGTGGTTTGGGACTCGGGACTGAAGCTTTCTTT.

This chain uses TRBV5-6 with TRBJ2-3, with TRBD1 matching over 9 bases. The CDR3 covers 15 residues. CDR1 and CDR2 from the germline V gene are SGHDT and YYEEEE. The V gene end was trimmed by 3 bases and the J gene end by 5 bases; junction bases not matched to a gene: 7. CDR3 protein: CASSWGQGWKDTQYF. Written as DNA, the CDR3 is TGTGCCAGCAGCTGGGGACAGGGATGGAAAGATACGCAGTATTTT.

This chain connects TRBV6-5 to TRBJ1-5; 7 positions agree with TRBD1. The CDR3 sequence is 15 residues long. The junction had 6 bases not matched to a gene; V was cut back by 5 bases and J by 2 bases. Germline V gene data show CDR1 as MNHEY and CDR2 as SVGAGI. CDR3 amino acids: CASSRDRVGNQPQHF. CDR3 in DNA: TGTGCCAGCAGTCGAGACAGGGTAGGCAATCAGCCCCAGCATTTT.

The chain combines TRBV4-2 with TRBJ2-2, with 10 nucleotides matching TRBD2. Losses at the gene ends were 0 bases for V and 5 bases for J; bases not matched to a gene: 9. The CDR3 sequence is 18 residues long. CDR1 LGHNA and CDR2 YNFKEQ come from the germline V gene. For the CDR3, the DNA is TGTGCCAGCAGCCAAGAGGCTAGCGGGGGCCTTAGTACCGGGGAGCTGTTTTTT. Residues: CASSQEASGGLSTGELFF.

The rearrangement joins TRBV5-4 to TRBJ2-5, with TRBD1 matching 7 bases. V lost 3 bases and J lost 0; bases outside the gene matches: 2. The CDR3 has 14 residues. Per germline, CDR1 SGHNT and CDR2 YYREEE (reference sequence). The CDR3 bases are TGTGCCAGCAGCTGGGGGACAGACCAAGAGACCCAGTACTTC. Encoded protein: CASSWGTDQETQYF.

The chain couples TRBV27 to TRBJ2-7; a weak D match, TRBD1 (6 bases). Germline CDR1 and CDR2: MNHEY and SMNVEV (reference sequence). Trimming took off 7 bases at V and 2 bases at J, with 18 bases between the two ends. The CDR3 loop spans 15 amino acids. In DNA form, the CDR3 reads TGTGCCAGCATGTCCCCAGACAGGCTCGCCTACGAGCAGTACTTC. Translation: CASMSPDRLAYEQYF.

The chain couples TRBV2 to TRBJ1-3; D not certain. The CDR3 sequence is 13 residues long. Germline CDR1 is SNHLY and CDR2 is FYNNEI. V was pared by 6 bases and J by 0 bases, with 6 bases between. The CDR3 is CASRAHSGNTIYF. CDR3 in DNA: TGTGCCAGCAGGGCCCACTCTGGAAACACCATATATTTT.

This chain connects TRBV5-6 to TRBJ2-6; TRBD1 aligns across 7 bases. The V and J ends lost 4 bases and 4 bases, in that order; junction bases with no gene match: 8. CDR1 is SGHDT and CDR2 is YYEEEE in the germline V gene. The CDR3 runs to 16 residues. The CDR3 nucleotides are TGTGCCAGCAGCCTTCTGACAGGGTTCGGGGCCAACGTCCTGACTTTC. This gives the protein CASSLLTGFGANVLTF.

This chain links TRBV6-5 with TRBJ1-5, with no clear D. This CDR3 has 15 residues. CDR1 and CDR2 from the germline V gene are MNHEY and SVGAGI. The ends were cut back, 6 bases at V and 0 bases at J, with 12 bases in the middle. CDR3 protein: CASSSEGYSNQPQHF. The CDR3, as DNA: TGTGCCAGCAGCTCCGAGGGTTATAGCAATCAGCCCCAGCATTTT.

This clone appeared a few times. The chain joins TRBV6-6 to TRBJ1-2; 8 bases are shared with TRBD1. The CDR3 consists of 13 residues. The germline V gene encodes CDR1 MNHNY and CDR2 SVGAGI (reference sequence). The trim removed 6 bases at V and 1 base at J, leaving 1 base unmatched. The CDR3 protein is CASSGQGNYGYTF. In DNA, the CDR3 is TGTGCCAGCAGCGGACAGGGTAACTATGGCTACACCTTC.

In its sample, this clone was seen a few times. The chain couples TRBV6-6 to TRBJ1-2; a possible D gene is TRBD1 (5 bases). Trimming removed 0 bases from V and 4 bases from J, with 6 bases in between. Germline V lookup: CDR1 MNHNY, CDR2 SVGAGI (reference sequence). CDR3 length: 13 amino acids. The CDR3 is CASSYSTAYGYTF. DNA of the CDR3: TGTGCCAGCAGTTACTCGACAGCCTATGGCTACACCTTC.

The V gene is TRBV7-9, the J gene TRBJ2-7; D gene ambiguous. V was cut by 0 bases and J by 4 bases, with 4 bases left in between. CDR3 length equals 12 residues. Germline values: CDR1 SEHNR, CDR2 FQNEAQ (reference sequence). CDR3 region: CASSLARYEQYF. CDR3 DNA: TGTGCCAGCAGCTTAGCGCGGTACGAGCAGTACTTC.

This rearrangement joins TRBV29-1 to TRBJ1-2, with D unclear. The CDR3 has 11 amino acids. V shed 7 bases and J shed 7 bases, with 13 bases lying between them. CDR1 is SQVTM and CDR2 is ANQGSEA in the germline V gene. The CDR3 sequence: CSAAAGLGYTF. The CDR3 coding sequence is TGCAGCGCCGCCGCGGGCCTTGGCTACACCTTC. Based on the CDR3 plus reference TRBV29-1 and TRBJ1-2, the full variable domain is SAVISQKPSRDICQRGTSLTIQCQVDSQVTMMFWYRQQPGQSLTLIATANQGSEATYESGFVIDKFPISRPNLTFSTLTVSNMSPEDSSIYLCSAAAGLGYTFGSGTRLTVV.

In this sample, this clone turned up once. This chain links TRBV11-2 with TRBJ2-3; D is perhaps TRBD1 (5 bases). The CDR3 covers 17 residues. V lost 4 bases and J 3 bases, leaving 20 bases between the germline ends. Germline CDR1 reads SGHAT; CDR2 reads FQNNGV. The DNA of the CDR3 is TGTGCCAGCAGCTACAAGACAGCCTCGGCGGATACAGATACGCAGTATTTT. Translated, it gives CASSYKTASADTDTQYF.